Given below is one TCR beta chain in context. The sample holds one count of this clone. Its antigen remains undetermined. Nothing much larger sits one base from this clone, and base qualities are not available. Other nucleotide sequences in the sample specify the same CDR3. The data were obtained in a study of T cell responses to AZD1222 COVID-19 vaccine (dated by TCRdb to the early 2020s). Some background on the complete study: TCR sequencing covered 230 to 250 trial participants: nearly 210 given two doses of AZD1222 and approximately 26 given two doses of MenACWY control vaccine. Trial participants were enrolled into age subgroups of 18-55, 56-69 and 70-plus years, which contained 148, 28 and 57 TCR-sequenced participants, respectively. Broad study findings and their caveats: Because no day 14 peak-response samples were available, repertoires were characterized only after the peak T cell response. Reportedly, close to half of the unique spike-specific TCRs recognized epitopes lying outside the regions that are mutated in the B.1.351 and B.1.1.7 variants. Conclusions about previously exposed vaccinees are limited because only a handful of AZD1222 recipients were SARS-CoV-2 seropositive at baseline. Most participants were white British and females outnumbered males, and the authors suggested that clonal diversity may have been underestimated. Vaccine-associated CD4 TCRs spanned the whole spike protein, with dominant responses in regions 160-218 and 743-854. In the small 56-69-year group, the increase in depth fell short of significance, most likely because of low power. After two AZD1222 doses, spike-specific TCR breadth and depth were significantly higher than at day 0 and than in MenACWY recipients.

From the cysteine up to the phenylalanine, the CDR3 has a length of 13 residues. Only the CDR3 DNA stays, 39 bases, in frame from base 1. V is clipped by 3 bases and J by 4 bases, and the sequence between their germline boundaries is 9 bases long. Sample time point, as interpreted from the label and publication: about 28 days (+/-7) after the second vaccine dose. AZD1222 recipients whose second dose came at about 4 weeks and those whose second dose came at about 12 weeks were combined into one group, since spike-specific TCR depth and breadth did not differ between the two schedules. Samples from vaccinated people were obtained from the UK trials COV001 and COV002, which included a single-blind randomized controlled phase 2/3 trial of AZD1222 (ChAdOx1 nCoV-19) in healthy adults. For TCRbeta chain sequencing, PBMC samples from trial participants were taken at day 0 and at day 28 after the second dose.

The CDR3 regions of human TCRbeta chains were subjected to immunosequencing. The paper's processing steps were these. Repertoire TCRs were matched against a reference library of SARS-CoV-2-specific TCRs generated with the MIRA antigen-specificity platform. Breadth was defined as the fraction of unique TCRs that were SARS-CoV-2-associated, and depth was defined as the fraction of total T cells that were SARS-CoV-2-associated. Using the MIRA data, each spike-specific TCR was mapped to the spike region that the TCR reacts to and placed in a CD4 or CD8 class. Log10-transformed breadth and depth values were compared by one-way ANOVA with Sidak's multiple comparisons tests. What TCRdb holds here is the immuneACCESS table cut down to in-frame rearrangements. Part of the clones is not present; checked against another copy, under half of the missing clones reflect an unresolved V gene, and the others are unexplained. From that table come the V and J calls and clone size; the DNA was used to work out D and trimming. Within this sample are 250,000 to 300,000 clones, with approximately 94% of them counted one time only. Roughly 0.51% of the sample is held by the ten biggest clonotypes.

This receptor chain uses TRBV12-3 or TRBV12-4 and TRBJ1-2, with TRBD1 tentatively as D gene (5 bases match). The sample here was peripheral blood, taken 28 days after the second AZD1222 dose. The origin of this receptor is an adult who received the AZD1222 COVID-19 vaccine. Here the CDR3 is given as CASSFGGAYGYTF. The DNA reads TGTGCCAGCAGTTTCGGGGGAGCCTATGGCTACACCTTC.